This T cell receptor (beta chain) is from a study of T cell responses to AZD1222 COVID-19 vaccine. Overall study results and limits: Close to half of spike-specific TCRs reportedly recognize unmutated variant regions.

Only in-frame clones appear in the TCRdb table, and some are missing; sequencing was by immunoSEQ multiplex PCR. This sample has over 85,000 clones, with about 89% found just once. In germline, CDR1 is SGHVS, CDR2 FQNEAQ. This CDR3 comprises 15 residues. The V end was cut by 5 bases, the J end by 0 bases, with 13 bases between. Remarks on this clone: Its antigen is not identified.

The V call is TRBV7-8, the J call TRBJ1-2; D call uncertain. Sample: peripheral blood, taken on day 0 of AZD1222 vaccination. This receptor was obtained from an adult in good health. CDR3 sequence (DNA): TGTGCCAGCAGCGCAATGCCAAGAGCTAACTATGGCTACACCTTC. Translation gives CASSAMPRANYGYTF. Drawing the rest from reference TRBV7-8 and TRBJ1-2, the complete variable domain is GAGVSQSPRYKVAKRGQDVALRCDPISGHVSLFWYQQALGQGPEFLTYFQNEAQLDKSGLPSDRFFAERPEGSVSTLKIQRTQQEDSAVYLCASSAMPRANYGYTFGSGTRLTVV.